The present T cell receptor (beta chain) was sequenced within a study of T cells in Graves' hyperthyroidism and ophthalmopathy. It was RNA transcripts that yielded the amplified TCR beta CDR3 regions. The HTBI primer set served for first-round RT-PCR of the TCR CDR3. TCRdb called the multiplex PCR reads again in MiXCR, with one record for every CDR3 protein. The sample lists approximately 640,000 distinct CDR3 sequences; roughly a sixth were seen once. The CDR3 totals 14 residues. V lost 7 bases to trimming and J lost 1 base; unmatched junction nucleotides: 3. Germline CDR1 reads SNHLY; CDR2 reads FYNNEI. Based on clinical symptoms, serum thyroxine and TRAb, thyroid ultrasound and orbital computed tomography, diagnoses were reached.

The chain couples TRBV2 to TRBJ2-3, with 9 positions matching TRBD1. The sample taken for sequencing was blood. The clonotype was recovered from a man aged 45-65 years with Graves' hyperthyroidism. CDR3 nucleotide sequence: TGTGCCAGCACGAGGACAGGGGGCACAGATACGCAGTATTTT. Residues: CASTRTGGTDTQYF.